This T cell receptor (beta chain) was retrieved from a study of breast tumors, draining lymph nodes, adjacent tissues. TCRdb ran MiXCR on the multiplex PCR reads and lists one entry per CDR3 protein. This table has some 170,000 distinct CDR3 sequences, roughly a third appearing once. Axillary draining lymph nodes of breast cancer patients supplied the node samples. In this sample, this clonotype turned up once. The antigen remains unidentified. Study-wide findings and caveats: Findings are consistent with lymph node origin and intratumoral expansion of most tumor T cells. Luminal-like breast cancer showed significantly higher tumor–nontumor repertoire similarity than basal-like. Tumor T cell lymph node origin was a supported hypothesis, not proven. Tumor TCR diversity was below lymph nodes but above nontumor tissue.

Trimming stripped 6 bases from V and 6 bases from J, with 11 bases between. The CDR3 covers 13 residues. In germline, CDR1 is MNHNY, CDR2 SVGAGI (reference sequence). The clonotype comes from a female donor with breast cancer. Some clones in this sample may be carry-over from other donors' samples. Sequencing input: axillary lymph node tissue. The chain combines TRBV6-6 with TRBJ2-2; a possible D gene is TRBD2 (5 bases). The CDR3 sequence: CASRILVSGELFF. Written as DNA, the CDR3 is TGTGCCAGCAGAATACTAGTCTCCGGGGAGCTGTTTTTT.